This TCR beta chain stems from a study of early stage breast cancer tumors. At the level of the study: Seven to nine ER+/PR+/HER2- tumors were invasive ductal; four were invasive lobular. Samples were sequenced at about 10-fold average coverage.

The data were produced by immunoSEQ multiplex PCR, yet TCRdb's version contains in-frame clones alone and is incomplete. The table has about 72,000 clones, more than 65% seen once. The CDR3 length is 14 residues. J gave up 2 bases and V 3 bases, and 2 bases lay outside the gene matches. The V gene's germline CDR1 is KGHSH and CDR2 LQKENI. Specimen: blood. The gene calls are TRBV18 and TRBJ2-5; 8 bases are shared with TRBD1. This receptor was obtained from a person in their sixties with breast cancer. CDR3 bases: TGTGCCAGCTCACCGGGACAGGATCAAGAGACCCAGTACTTC. This translates into CASSPGQDQETQYF.